This T cell receptor beta chain stems from a study of CD8 T cells in ankylosing spondylitis. Findings and limits, study-wide: Within peripheral blood, clones linked to disease were CD8+ and relatively rare. Some motif variants had been reported before (in reactive arthritis synovial fluid and blood). About 8 highly homologous variants made up a TCR beta motif, and this motif appeared characteristic of ankylosing spondylitis blood.

TCRdb reanalysed the 5' RACE reads using MiXCR and keeps one entry per CDR3 protein. This table holds 200,000 to 300,000 distinct CDR3 sequences, around 8% found once. V was trimmed by 3 bases and J by 9 bases, leaving 19 bases between them. The CDR3 spans 15 residues. In germline, CDR1 is SGDLS, CDR2 YYNGEE. This clonotype was seen only a few times. Its antigen is as yet unknown. The sequencing input was blood, either unsorted or a sorted T cell fraction (not recorded which). The receptor was isolated from a female donor with ankylosing spondylitis or in good health (not recorded which). V and J are TRBV9 and TRBJ2-1; no clear D gene. Here the CDR3 reads CASSGRTLNPLEQFF. The CDR3 bases are TGTGCCAGCAGCGGGAGAACCTTGAACCCCCTTGAGCAGTTCTTC.